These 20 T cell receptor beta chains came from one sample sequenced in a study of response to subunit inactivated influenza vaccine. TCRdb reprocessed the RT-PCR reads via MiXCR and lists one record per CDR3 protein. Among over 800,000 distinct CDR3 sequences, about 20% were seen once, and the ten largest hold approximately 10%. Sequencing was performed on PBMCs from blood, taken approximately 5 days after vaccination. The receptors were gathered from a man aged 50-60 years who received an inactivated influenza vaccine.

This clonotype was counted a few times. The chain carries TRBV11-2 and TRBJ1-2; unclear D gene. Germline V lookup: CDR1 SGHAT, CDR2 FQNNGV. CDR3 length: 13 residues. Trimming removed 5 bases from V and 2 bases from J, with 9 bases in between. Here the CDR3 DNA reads TGTGCCAGCAGCGAGACACTGAACTATGGCTACACCTTC. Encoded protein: CASSETLNYGYTF.

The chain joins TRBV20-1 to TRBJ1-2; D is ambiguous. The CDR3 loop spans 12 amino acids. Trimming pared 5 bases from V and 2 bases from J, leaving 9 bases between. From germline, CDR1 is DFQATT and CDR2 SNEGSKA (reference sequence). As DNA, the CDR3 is TGCAGTGCTGCCGCCCCCAACTATGGCTACACCTTC. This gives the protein CSAAAPNYGYTF.

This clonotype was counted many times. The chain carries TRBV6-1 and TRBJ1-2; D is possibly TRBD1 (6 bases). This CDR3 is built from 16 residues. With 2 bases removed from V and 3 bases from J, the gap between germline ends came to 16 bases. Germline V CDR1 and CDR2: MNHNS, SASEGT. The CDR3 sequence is CASSERAGQNYYGYTF. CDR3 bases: TGTGCCAGCAGTGAAAGGGCAGGACAGAATTACTATGGCTACACCTTC.

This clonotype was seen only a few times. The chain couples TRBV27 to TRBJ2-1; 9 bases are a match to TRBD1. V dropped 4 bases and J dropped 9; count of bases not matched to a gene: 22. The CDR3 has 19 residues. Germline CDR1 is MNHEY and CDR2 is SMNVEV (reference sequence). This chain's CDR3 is CASSSHRGLVSRPFGEQFF. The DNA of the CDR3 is TGTGCCAGCAGTTCCCACAGGGGGCTAGTTTCCCGCCCTTTCGGTGAGCAGTTCTTC.

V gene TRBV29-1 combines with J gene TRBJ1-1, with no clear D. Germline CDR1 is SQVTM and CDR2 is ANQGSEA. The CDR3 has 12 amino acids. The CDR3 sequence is CRAGPQGTEAFF. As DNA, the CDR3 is TGCAGGGCCGGGCCGCAAGGCACTGAAGCTTTCTTT.

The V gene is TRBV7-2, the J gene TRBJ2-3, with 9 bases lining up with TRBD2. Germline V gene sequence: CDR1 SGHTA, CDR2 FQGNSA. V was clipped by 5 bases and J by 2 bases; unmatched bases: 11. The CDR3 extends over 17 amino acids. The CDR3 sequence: CASSRISSGISTDTQYF. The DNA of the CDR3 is TGTGCCAGCAGCCGAATCTCTAGCGGGATCTCCACAGATACGCAGTATTTT.

CDR3 coding DNA: TGTGCCAGCAGACCTACAGGGTCCCGCACTGAAGCTTTCTTT. Translating it yields CASRPTGSRTEAFF. The chain is built from TRBV12-3 or TRBV12-4 and TRBJ1-1, with D perhaps TRBD1 (6 bases). The CDR3 is made up of 14 amino acids. Trimming left V 6 bases short and J 4 bases short, with 15 bases between.

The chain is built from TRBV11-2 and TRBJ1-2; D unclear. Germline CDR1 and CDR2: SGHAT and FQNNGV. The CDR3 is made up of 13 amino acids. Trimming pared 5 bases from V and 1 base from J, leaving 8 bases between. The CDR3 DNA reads TGTGCCAGCAGCCCATCGAGTAACTATGGCTACACCTTC. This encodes CASSPSSNYGYTF.

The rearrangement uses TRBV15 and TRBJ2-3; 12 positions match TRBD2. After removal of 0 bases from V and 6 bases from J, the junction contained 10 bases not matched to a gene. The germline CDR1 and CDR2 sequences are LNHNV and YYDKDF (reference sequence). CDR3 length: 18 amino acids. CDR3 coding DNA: TGTGCCACCAGCAGAGATCGGCCTAGCGGGGGGGCAAGTGATACGCAGTATTTT. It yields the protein CATSRDRPSGGASDTQYF.

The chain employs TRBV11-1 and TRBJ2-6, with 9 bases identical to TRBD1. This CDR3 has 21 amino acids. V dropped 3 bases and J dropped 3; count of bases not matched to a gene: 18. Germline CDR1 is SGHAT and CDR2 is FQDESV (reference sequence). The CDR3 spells CASSFVPLGQGSLIGANVLTF. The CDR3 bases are TGTGCCAGCAGCTTCGTGCCTCTCGGACAGGGGAGTTTGATTGGGGCCAACGTCCTGACTTTC. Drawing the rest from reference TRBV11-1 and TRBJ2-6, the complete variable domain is EAEVAQSPRYKITEKSQAVAFWCDPISGHATLYWYRQILGQGPELLVQFQDESVVDDSQLPKDRFSAERLKGVDSTLKIQPAELGDSAMYLCASSFVPLGQGSLIGANVLTFGAGSRLTVL.

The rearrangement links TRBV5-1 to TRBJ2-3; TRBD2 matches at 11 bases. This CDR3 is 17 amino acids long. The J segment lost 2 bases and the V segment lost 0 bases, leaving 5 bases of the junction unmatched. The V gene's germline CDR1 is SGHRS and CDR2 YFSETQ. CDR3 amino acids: CASSLATSGRSTDTQYF. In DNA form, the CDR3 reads TGCGCCAGCAGCTTGGCTACTAGCGGGAGATCCACAGATACGCAGTATTTT.

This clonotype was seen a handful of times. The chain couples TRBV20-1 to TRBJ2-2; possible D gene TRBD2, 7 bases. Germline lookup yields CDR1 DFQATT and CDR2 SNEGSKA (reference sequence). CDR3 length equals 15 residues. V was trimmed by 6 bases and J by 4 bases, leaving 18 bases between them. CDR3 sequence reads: CSAPRGGLGTGELFF. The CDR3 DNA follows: TGCAGTGCCCCGAGGGGGGGTTTGGGCACCGGGGAGCTGTTTTTT.

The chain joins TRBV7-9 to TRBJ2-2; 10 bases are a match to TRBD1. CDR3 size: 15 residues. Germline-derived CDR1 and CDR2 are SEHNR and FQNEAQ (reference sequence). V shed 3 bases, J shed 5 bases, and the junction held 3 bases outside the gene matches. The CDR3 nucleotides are TGTGCCAGCAGCTTTTGGACAGGGGGAACCGGGGAGCTGTTTTTT. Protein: CASSFWTGGTGELFF.

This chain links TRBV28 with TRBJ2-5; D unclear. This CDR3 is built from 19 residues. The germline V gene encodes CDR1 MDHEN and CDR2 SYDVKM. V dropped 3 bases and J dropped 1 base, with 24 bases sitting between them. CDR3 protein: CASSFPLGSVGIFQETQYF. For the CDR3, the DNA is TGTGCCAGCAGTTTCCCTCTAGGCAGTGTCGGAATCTTCCAAGAGACCCAGTACTTC. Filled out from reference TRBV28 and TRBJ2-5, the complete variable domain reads DVKVTQSSRYLVKRTGEKVFLECVQDMDHENMFWYRQDPGLGLRLIYFSYDVKMKEKGDIPEGYSVSREKKERFSLILESASTNQTSMYLCASSFPLGSVGIFQETQYFGPGTRLLVL.

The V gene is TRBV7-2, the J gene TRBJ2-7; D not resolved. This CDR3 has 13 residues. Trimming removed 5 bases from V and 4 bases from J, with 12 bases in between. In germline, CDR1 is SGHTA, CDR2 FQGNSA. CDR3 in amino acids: CASSQRDFYEQYF. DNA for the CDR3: TGTGCCAGCAGCCAAAGGGATTTTTACGAGCAGTACTTC.

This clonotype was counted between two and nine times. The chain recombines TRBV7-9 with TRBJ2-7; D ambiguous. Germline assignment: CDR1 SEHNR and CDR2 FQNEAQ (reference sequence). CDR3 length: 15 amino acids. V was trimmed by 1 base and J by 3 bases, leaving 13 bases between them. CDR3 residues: CASSLDAGRHYEQYF. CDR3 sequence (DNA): TGTGCCAGCAGCTTAGATGCAGGACGACACTACGAGCAGTACTTC.

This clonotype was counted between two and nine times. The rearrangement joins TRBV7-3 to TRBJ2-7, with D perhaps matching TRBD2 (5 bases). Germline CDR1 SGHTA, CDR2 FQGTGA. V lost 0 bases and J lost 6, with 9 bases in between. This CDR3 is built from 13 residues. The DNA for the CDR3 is TGTGCCAGCAGCTTAACGTCGGGGTTCGAGCAGTACTTC. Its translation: CASSLTSGFEQYF.

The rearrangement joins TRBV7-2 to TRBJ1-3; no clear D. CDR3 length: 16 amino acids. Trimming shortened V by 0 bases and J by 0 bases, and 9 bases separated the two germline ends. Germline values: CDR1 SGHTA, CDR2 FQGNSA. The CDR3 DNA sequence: TGTGCCAGCAGCTTAGCGTCCGGTAACTCTGGAAACACCATATATTTT. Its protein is CASSLASGNSGNTIYF.

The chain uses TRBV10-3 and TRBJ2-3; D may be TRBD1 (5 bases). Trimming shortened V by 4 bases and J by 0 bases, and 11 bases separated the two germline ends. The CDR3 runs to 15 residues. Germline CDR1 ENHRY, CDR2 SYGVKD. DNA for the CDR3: TGTGCCATCAGTGTAGAGGACATTAGCACAGATACGCAGTATTTT. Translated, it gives CAISVEDISTDTQYF.

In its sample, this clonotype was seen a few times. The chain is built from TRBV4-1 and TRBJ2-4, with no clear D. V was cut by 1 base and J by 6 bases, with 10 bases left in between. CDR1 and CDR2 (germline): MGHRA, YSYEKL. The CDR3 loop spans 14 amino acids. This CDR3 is CASSQGGGGNIQYF. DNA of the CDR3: TGCGCCAGCAGCCAAGGGGGTGGCGGAAACATTCAGTACTTC.